Below are 2 T cell receptor beta chains sequenced from a single sample in a study of cytomegalovirus exposure and HLA in healthy donors. PCR used 60 Vbeta primers and 13 Jbeta primers. The protocol was immunoSEQ multiplex PCR, while the TCRdb copy is restricted to in-frame clones and leaves out a portion. This table has 170,000 or so clones, about 80% appearing once. The sample was PBMCs. The receptors originated from a woman aged 35 to 49 in good health and CMV-seronegative.

The genes are TRBV7-2 and TRBJ2-7; TRBD2 might be the D (6 bases). CDR1 and CDR2 (germline): SGHTA, FQGNSA. The CDR3 runs to 15 residues. Trimming removed 2 bases at V and 2 bases at J, with 13 bases between. In DNA, the CDR3 is TGTGCCAGCAGCTTATTAGCGGAAAACACCTACGAGCAGTACTTC. Translating it yields CASSLLAENTYEQYF.

The CDR3 loop is CASSLGQVDTIYF. CDR3 nucleotides: TGTGCCAGCAGCTTGGGCCAGGTGGACACCATATATTTT. The J gene is TRBJ1-3, the V gene TRBV5-8; D is undetermined. Germline V lookup: CDR1 SGHTS, CDR2 YDEGEE. This CDR3 has 13 amino acids. Trimming took off 0 bases at V and 8 bases at J, with 9 bases between the two ends.